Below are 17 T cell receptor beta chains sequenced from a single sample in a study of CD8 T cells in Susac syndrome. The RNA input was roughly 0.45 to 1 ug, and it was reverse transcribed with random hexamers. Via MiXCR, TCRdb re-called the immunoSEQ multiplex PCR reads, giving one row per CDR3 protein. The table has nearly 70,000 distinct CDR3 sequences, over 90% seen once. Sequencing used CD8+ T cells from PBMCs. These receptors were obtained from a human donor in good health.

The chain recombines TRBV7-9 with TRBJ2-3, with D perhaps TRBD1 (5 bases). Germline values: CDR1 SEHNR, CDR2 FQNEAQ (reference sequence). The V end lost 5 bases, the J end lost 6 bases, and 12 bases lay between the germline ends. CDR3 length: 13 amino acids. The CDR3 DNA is TGTGCCAGCAGCAGGGGCCCTCGGGATACGCAGTATTTT. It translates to CASSRGPRDTQYF.

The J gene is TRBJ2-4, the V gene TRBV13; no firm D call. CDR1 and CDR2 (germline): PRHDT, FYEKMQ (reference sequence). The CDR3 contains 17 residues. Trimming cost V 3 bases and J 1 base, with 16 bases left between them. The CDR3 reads CASSFTMAFGAKNIQYF. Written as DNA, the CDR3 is TGTGCCAGCAGCTTTACTATGGCCTTCGGGGCCAAAAACATTCAGTACTTC.

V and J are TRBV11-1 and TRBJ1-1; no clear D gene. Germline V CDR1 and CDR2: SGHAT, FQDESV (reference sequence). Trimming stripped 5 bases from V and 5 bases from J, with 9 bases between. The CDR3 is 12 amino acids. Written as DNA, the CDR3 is TGTGCCAGCAGCCCGCGAACGACTGAAGCTTTCTTT. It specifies CASSPRTTEAFF.

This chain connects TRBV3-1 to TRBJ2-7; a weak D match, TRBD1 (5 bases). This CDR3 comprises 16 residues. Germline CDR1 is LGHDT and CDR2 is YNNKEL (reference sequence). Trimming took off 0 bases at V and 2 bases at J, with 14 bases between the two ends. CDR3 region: CASSQDKGVVPYEQYF. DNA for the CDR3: TGTGCCAGCAGCCAAGATAAAGGGGTAGTGCCCTACGAGCAGTACTTC.

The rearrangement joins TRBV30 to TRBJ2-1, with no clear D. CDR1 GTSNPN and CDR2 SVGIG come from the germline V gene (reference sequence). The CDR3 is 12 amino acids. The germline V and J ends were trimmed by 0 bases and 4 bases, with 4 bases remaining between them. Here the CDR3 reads CAWSVTYNEQFF. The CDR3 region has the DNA TGTGCCTGGAGTGTTACGTACAATGAGCAGTTCTTC.

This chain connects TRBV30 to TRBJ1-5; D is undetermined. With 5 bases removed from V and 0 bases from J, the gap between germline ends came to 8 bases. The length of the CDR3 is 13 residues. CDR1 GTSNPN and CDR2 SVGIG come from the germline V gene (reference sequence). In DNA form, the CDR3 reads TGTGCCTGGGATGCAGGTAGCAATCAGCCCCAGCATTTT. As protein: CAWDAGSNQPQHF. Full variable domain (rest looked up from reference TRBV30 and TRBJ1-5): SQTIHQWPATLVQPVGSPLSLECTVEGTSNPNLYWYRQAAGRGLQLLFYSVGIGQISSEVPQNLSASRPQDRQFILSSKKLLLSDSGFYLCAWDAGSNQPQHFGDGTRLSIL.

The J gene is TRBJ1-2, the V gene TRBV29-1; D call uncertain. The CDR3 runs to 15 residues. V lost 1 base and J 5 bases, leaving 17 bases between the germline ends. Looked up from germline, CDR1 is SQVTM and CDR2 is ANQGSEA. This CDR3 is CSVEGPPEGGYGYTF. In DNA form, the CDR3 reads TGCAGCGTTGAAGGTCCCCCGGAGGGCGGATATGGCTACACCTTC.

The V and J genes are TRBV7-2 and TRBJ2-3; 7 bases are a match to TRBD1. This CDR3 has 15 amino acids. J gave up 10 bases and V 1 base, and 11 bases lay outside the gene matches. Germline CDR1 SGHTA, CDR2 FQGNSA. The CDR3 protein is CASSLDRGFLLAQYF. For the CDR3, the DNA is TGTGCCAGCAGCTTAGACAGGGGCTTCCTCCTGGCGCAGTATTTT.

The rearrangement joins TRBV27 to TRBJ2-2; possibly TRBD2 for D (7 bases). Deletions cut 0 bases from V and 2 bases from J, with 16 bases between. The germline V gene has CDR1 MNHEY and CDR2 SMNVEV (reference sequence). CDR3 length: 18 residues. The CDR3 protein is CASSLSQDGGRNTGELFF. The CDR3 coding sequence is TGTGCCAGCAGTTTATCCCAAGACGGGGGGCGTAACACCGGGGAGCTGTTTTTT.

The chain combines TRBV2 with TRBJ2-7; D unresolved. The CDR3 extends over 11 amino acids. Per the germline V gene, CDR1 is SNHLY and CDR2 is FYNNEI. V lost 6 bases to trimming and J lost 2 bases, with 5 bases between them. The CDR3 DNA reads TGTGCCAGCAGCGCCACCTACGAGCAGTACTTC. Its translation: CASSATYEQYF.

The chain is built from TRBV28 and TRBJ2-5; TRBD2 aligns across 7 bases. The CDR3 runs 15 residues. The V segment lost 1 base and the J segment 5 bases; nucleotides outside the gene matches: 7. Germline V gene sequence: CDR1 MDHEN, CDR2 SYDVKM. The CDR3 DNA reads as TGTGCCAGCAGTTTATTCGGGGGGATTGCGGAGACCCAGTACTTC. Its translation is CASSLFGGIAETQYF. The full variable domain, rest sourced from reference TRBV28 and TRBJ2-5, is DVKVTQSSRYLVKRTGEKVFLECVQDMDHENMFWYRQDPGLGLRLIYFSYDVKMKEKGDIPEGYSVSREKKERFSLILESASTNQTSMYLCASSLFGGIAETQYFGPGTRLLVL.

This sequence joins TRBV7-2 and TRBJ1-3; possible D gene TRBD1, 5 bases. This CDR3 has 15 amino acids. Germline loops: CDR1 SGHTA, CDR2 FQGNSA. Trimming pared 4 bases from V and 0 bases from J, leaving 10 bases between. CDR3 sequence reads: CASSWDRASGNTIYF. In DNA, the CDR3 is TGTGCCAGCAGCTGGGACCGCGCCTCTGGAAACACCATATATTTT.

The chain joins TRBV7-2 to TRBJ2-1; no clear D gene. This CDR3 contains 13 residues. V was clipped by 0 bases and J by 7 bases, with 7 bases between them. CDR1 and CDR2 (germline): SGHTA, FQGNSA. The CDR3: CASSLAVRNEQFF. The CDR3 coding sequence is TGTGCCAGCAGCTTAGCCGTACGGAATGAGCAGTTCTTC.

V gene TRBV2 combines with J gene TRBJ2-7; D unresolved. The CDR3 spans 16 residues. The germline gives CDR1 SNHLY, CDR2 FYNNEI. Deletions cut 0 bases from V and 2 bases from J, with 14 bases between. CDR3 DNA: TGTGCCAGCAGTGAAGCGCCCCAGCTTACTACCTACGAGCAGTACGTC. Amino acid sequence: CASSEAPQLTTYEQYV.

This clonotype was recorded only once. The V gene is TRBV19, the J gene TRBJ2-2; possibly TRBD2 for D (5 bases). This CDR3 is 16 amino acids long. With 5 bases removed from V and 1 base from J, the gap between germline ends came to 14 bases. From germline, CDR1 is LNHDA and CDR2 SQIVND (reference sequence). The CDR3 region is CASSSHPGENTGELFF. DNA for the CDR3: TGTGCCAGTAGTTCTCATCCCGGGGAGAACACCGGGGAGCTGTTTTTT.

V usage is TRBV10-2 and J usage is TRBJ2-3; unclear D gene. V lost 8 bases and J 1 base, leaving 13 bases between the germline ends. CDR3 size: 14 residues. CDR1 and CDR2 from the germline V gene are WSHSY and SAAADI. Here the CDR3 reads CASSSSRGTDTQYF. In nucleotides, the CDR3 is TGCGCCAGCTCCAGTAGCCGGGGCACAGATACGCAGTATTTT.

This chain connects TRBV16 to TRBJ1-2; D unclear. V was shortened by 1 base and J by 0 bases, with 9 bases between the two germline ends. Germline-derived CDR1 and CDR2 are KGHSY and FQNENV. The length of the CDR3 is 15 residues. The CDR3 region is CASSQFTETNYGYTF. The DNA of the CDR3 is TGTGCCAGCAGCCAATTCACGGAAACTAACTATGGCTACACCTTC.